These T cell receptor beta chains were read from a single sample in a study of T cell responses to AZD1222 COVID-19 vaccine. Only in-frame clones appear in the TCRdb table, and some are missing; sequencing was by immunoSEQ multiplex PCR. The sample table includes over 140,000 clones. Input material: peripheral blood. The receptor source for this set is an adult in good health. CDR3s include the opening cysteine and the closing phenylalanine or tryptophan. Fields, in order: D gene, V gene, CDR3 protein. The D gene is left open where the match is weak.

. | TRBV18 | CASRGSIGEKLFF
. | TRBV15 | CATSRDSGLTNEKLFF
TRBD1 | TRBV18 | CASSPRQGASYEQYF
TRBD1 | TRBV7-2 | CASSPGTGLLNQPQHF
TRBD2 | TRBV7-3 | CASSQSGGPDTQYF
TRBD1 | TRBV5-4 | CASGGQGNTEAFF
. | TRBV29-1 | CSVVSTNPKNTEAFF
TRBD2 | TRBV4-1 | CASSQDGLAGNTGELFF
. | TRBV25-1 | CASSEYGSYEQYF
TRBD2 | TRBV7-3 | CASSLNRAASGNQETQYF
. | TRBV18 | CASSPKMNTEAFF
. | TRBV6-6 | CASRSQGQPQHF
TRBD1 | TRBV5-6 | CASRPSPGQGWSPLHF
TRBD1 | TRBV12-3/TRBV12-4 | CASSTTGEHGYTF
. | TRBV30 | CAWSVEGPSALHF
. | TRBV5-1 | CASSSGGNQETQYF
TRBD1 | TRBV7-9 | CASTLWGQPISSYEQYF
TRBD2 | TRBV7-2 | CASSLAASGDYNEQFF
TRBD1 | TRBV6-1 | CASSENRGPTYEQYF
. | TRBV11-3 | CASSLHRAVTEAFF
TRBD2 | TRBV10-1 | CASSRTSGGEENEQFF
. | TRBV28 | CASSILGPSNQPQHF
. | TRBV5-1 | CASSRTQGPYGYTF
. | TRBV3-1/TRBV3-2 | CASSQSSADTQYF
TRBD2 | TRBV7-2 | CASVPSGGWETQYF
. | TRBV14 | CASSQDWGGEKLFF
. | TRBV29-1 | CSVNDGNEAFF
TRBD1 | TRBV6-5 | CASSYWGQGGYGYTF
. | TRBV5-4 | CASSLSETQYF
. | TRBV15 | CATSRGTARNTEAFF
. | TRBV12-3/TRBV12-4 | CASSLFRGGEQYF
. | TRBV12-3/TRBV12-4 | CASSLGETQYF
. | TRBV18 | CASSPRLTDYGYTF
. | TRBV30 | CAWRGAANSPLHF
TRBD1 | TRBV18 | CASSPWTGRAKGEKLFF
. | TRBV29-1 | CSAITRTDSTNEKLFF
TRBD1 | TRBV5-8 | CASSEGGGYGYTF
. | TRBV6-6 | CASQPSGNQPQHF
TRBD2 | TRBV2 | CASRRSSGGTDTQYF
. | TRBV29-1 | CSVVVDTKNYGYTF
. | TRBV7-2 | CASSTRPGQPQHF
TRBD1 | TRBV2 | CASTSPRTGGITGETQYF
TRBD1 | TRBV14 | CASSQVGTGGTTEAFF
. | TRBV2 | CATVGALNTEAFF
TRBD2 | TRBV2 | CASRGPGLAGGSYNEQFF
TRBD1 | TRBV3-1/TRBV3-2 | CASSQMTGNSEAFF
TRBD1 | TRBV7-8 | CASSTRQGASTDTQYF
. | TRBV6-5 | CASSYSSRLEGNTIYF
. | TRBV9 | CASSVEAWAFENFEAFF